This TCR beta chain is from a study of blood T cells in healthy people across ages. The study, taken as a whole, reports: The donors' CMV status was not determined, possibly confounding changes in expanded clonotypes.

Together with a sample-barcoded 5' primer, a J-beta primer mix was included in a second PCR lasting about 7 to 11 cycles. The template-switch adaptor was a 5' adaptor with 12 random nucleotides. It tagged each cDNA molecule. CDR3-containing paired-end reads numbering at least 2.5 million came from each sample. TCRdb itself ran the 5' RACE reads through MiXCR, one entry per CDR3 protein. Of 700,000 to 800,000 distinct CDR3 sequences listed, roughly 45% are singletons. This CDR3 region has 14 residues. CDR1 is SGHRS and CDR2 is YFSETQ in the germline V gene. Trimming removed 5 bases from V and 5 bases from J; junction bases left unmatched: 8. The donors, healthy Caucasians from Russia, were aged 6 to 90. This clonotype was counted ten times or more. Its specificity is not known.

This rearrangement joins TRBV5-1 to TRBJ2-7; 9 bases are a match to TRBD1. This TCR was recovered from a woman aged 60-75 years in good health. The sample taken for sequencing was blood. The CDR3 DNA reads as TGCGCCAGCAGGCACGGGACAGGGTTCGACGAGCAGTACTTC. Its translation: CASRHGTGFDEQYF. The full variable domain, its missing parts supplied by reference TRBV5-1 and TRBJ2-7, is KAGVTQTPRYLIKTRGQQVTLSCSPISGHRSVSWYQQTPGQGLQFLFEYFSETQRNKGNFPGRFSGRQFSNSRSEMNVSTLELGDSALYLCASRHGTGFDEQYFGPGTRLTVT.